These 26 T cell receptor beta chains came from one sample sequenced in a study of control samples from healthy donors and cancer patients (dated by TCRdb to the early 2020s). Libraries were made using the immunoSEQ multiplex PCR assay. TCRdb obtained this table from immuneACCESS and retained in-frame rearrangements with V and J assigned. These tables miss some clones; where compared with another copy, unresolved V genes account for less than half of the shortfall, and the remainder is unexplained. The sample includes under 65,000 clones, with over 75% observed a single time. The ten largest clones capture 0.95% to 1.5% of the sample. Sequenced sample: PBMCs. Source of these receptors: a woman aged 50 to 60 with colorectal cancer.

CDR3 residues: CAISVVGGHGYTF. For the CDR3, the DNA is TGTGCCATCTCAGTGGTGGGGGGACATGGCTACACCTTC. The chain carries TRBV10-3 and TRBJ1-2; D perhaps matches TRBD1 (5 bases). Germline CDR1 and CDR2: ENHRY and SYGVKD. The CDR3 runs to 13 residues. The ends were cut back, 8 bases at V and 6 bases at J, with 16 bases in the middle.

V gene TRBV7-8 combines with J gene TRBJ1-3; no clear D. Per the germline V gene, CDR1 is SGHVS and CDR2 is FQNEAQ. V lost 0 bases and J 0 bases, leaving 6 bases between the germline ends. The length of the CDR3 is 15 residues. The DNA of the CDR3 is TGTGCCAGCAGCTTAGCGCTGGGCTCTGGAAACACCATATATTTT. Protein: CASSLALGSGNTIYF.

The rearrangement uses TRBV19 and TRBJ1-2, with D maybe TRBD1 (5 bases). CDR3 length equals 14 residues. Germline loops: CDR1 LNHDA, CDR2 SQIVND (reference sequence). With 9 bases removed from V and 5 bases from J, the gap between germline ends came to 19 bases. CDR3 protein: CASSAGADGYGYTF. The DNA of the CDR3 is TGTGCCAGCTCCGCCGGGGCAGATGGTTATGGCTACACCTTC.

V and J are TRBV7-3 and TRBJ2-1, with TRBD1 matching 10 bases. Losses at the gene ends were 4 bases for V and 8 bases for J; bases not matched to a gene: 11. CDR3 length: 16 amino acids. CDR1 SGHTA and CDR2 FQGTGA come from the germline V gene. CDR3 sequence: CASSSAGTGVTDEQFF. The CDR3, as DNA: TGTGCCAGCAGCTCGGCCGGGACAGGGGTTACCGATGAGCAGTTCTTC.

The chain recombines TRBV9 with TRBJ1-6, with TRBD1 matching over 7 bases. Germline trimming cut 0 bases from V and 8 bases from J; bases unmatched to any gene: 8. From germline, CDR1 is SGDLS and CDR2 YYNGEE. The CDR3 has 16 amino acids. The DNA for the CDR3 is TGTGCCAGCAGCGTAGGTCCCGACAGGGCGGATTCACCCCTCCACTTT. The encoded protein is CASSVGPDRADSPLHF.

This rearrangement joins TRBV19 to TRBJ1-5, with D tentatively TRBD1 (5 bases). In germline, CDR1 is LNHDA, CDR2 SQIVND (reference sequence). The CDR3 has 16 residues. The ends were cut back, 8 bases at V and 4 bases at J, with 21 bases in the middle. CDR3: CASAALGLGRNQPQHF. Here the CDR3 DNA reads TGTGCCAGTGCCGCTTTGGGACTCGGCAGAAATCAGCCCCAGCATTTT.

The V and J genes are TRBV18 and TRBJ2-1, with a weak D call TRBD2 (5 bases). Trimming shortened V by 3 bases and J by 8 bases, and 5 bases separated the two germline ends. CDR3 length equals 11 residues. The V gene's germline CDR1 is KGHSH and CDR2 LQKENI. In nucleotides, the CDR3 is TGTGCCAGCTCACCGCGGGATGAGCAGTTCTTC. As protein: CASSPRDEQFF.

The chain couples TRBV19 to TRBJ1-4, with TRBD1 matching 8 bases. The germline V gene encodes CDR1 LNHDA and CDR2 SQIVND (reference sequence). This CDR3 comprises 17 residues. Trimming at V came to 3 bases and at J to 1 base, leaving 7 bases not matched to a gene. CDR3 nucleotides: TGTGCCAGTAGTATCGACGGAACAGGGGGAACTAATGAAAAACTGTTTTTT. It encodes CASSIDGTGGTNEKLFF.

The rearrangement uses TRBV2 and TRBJ1-1; possibly TRBD1 for D (5 bases). Germline CDR1 and CDR2: SNHLY and FYNNEI. Trimming removed 4 bases from V and 10 bases from J, with 10 bases in between. This CDR3 spans 11 amino acids. For the CDR3, the DNA is TGTGCCAGCAGTGGGGGCAGAGGAGCTTTCTTT. This encodes CASSGGRGAFF.

A single count supports this clone. Additional DNA sequences in this sample encode the identical CDR3. V usage is TRBV12-3 or TRBV12-4 and J usage is TRBJ2-1; D not resolved. The CDR3 is made up of 12 amino acids. The ends were cut back, 2 bases at V and 8 bases at J, with 7 bases in the middle. The CDR3 DNA reads as TGTGCCAGCAGTTTATCCGGTGATGAGCAGTTCTTC. Protein sequence: CASSLSGDEQFF.

This chain joins TRBV2 and TRBJ2-2, with 8 nucleotides matching TRBD1. Trimming at V came to 6 bases and at J to 0 bases, leaving 0 bases not matched to a gene. The length of the CDR3 is 14 residues. CDR1 is SNHLY, CDR2 FYNNEI, per germline. The DNA of the CDR3 is TGTGCCAGCAGGGGACAGGCGAACACCGGGGAGCTGTTTTTT. It yields the protein CASRGQANTGELFF.

In the case of this clone: The junction departs from germline at one end; a sequencing error may be responsible. This chain links TRBV18 with TRBJ1-3; D might be TRBD1 (5 bases). Germline values: CDR1 KGHSH, CDR2 LQKENI. CDR3 length equals 12 residues. CDR3 coding DNA: TGTGCCAGCTCACCATTCGCCGTTGGACAAGTATTT. Protein product: CASSPFAVGQVF.

The genes are TRBV7-9 and TRBJ2-3; 8 bases are shared with TRBD2. V gave up 5 bases and J gave up 12 bases; unmatched junction bases: 19. The CDR3 spans 16 residues. The germline gives CDR1 SEHNR, CDR2 FQNEAQ (reference sequence). CDR3 in DNA: TGTGCCAGCAGCCAACCATCGCCAGAGGCGGGGGGTTCCCAGTATTTT. Amino acid sequence: CASSQPSPEAGGSQYF.

Details on this clone: The sample carries other DNA sequences with the same CDR3. The chain couples TRBV18 to TRBJ1-5; TRBD1 matches at 7 bases. The CDR3 extends over 13 amino acids. The J segment lost 5 bases and the V segment lost 3 bases, leaving 1 base of the junction unmatched. CDR1 is KGHSH, CDR2 LQKENI, per germline. The CDR3 region has the DNA TGTGCCAGCTCACCCGGGACAGATCAGCCCCAGCATTTT. It yields the protein CASSPGTDQPQHF.

The genes are TRBV9 and TRBJ2-3; D perhaps matches TRBD2 (7 bases). This CDR3 is built from 16 residues. From germline, CDR1 is SGDLS and CDR2 YYNGEE. V was shortened by 3 bases and J by 2 bases, with 16 bases between the two germline ends. CDR3: CASSGGGRAITDTQYF. As DNA, the CDR3 is TGTGCCAGCAGCGGGGGGGGCAGGGCCATCACAGATACGCAGTATTTT. The variable domain in full, with the rest retrieved from reference TRBV9 and TRBJ2-3, is DSGVTQTPKHLITATGQRVTLRCSPRSGDLSVYWYQQSLDQGLQFLIQYYNGEERAKGNILERFSAQQFPDLHSELNLSSLELGDSALYFCASSGGGRAITDTQYFGPGTRLTVL.

V is TRBV9 and J is TRBJ1-5; D is uncertain. Trimming cost V 0 bases and J 0 bases, with 10 bases left between them. The CDR3 length is 16 residues. CDR1 is SGDLS, CDR2 YYNGEE, per germline. CDR3 region: CASSVGGDPSNQPQHF. DNA for the CDR3: TGTGCCAGCAGCGTAGGGGGAGACCCTAGCAATCAGCCCCAGCATTTT.

The chain recombines TRBV19 with TRBJ2-2, with D perhaps given as TRBD1 or TRBD2 (5 bases each). The V and J ends lost 8 bases and 4 bases respectively, with 17 bases between them. Germline loops: CDR1 LNHDA, CDR2 SQIVND (reference sequence). This CDR3 has 15 amino acids. In DNA form, the CDR3 reads TGTGCCAGTGGTCTCAGGGACGCTCGCACCGGGGAGCTGTTTTTT. Its protein is CASGLRDARTGELFF.

The rearrangement uses TRBV10-2 and TRBJ1-2, with D uncertain. V was clipped by 2 bases and J by 0 bases, with 10 bases between them. The germline V gene encodes CDR1 WSHSY and CDR2 SAAADI. The CDR3 is made up of 15 amino acids. CDR3 DNA: TGCGCCAGCAGTGAGAACAGCCGAGCTAACTATGGCTACACCTTC. This codes for CASSENSRANYGYTF.

J is TRBJ2-1 and V is TRBV12-5, with a tentative D call TRBD1 (5 bases). The V end lost 6 bases, the J end lost 1 base, and 10 bases lay between the germline ends. This CDR3 has 14 amino acids. The germline CDR1 and CDR2 sequences are LGHNT and FRNRAP. The CDR3 bases are TGTGCTAGTGGCGCTGACAGTTCCTACAATGAGCAGTTCTTC. It is translated as CASGADSSYNEQFF.

The gene calls are TRBV11-2 and TRBJ1-2; D is possibly TRBD1 (5 bases). The CDR3 has 13 residues. CDR1 and CDR2 (germline): SGHAT, FQNNGV. V gave up 2 bases and J gave up 2 bases, with 6 bases separating them. Here the CDR3 reads CASSLPGNYGYTF. CDR3 sequence (DNA): TGTGCCAGCAGCTTACCAGGGAACTATGGCTACACCTTC.

The V gene is TRBV10-1, the J gene TRBJ1-2; 8 positions match TRBD1. Looked up from germline, CDR1 is WNHNN and CDR2 is SYGVQD (reference sequence). V trimming: 10 bases; J trimming: 5 bases; junction bases outside the gene matches: 9. This CDR3 is built from 13 residues. The CDR3 here is CANLGTGEYGYTF. Written as DNA, the CDR3 is TGCGCCAACCTGGGGACAGGTGAATATGGCTACACCTTC.

This clone was seen a single time. CDR3 coding DNA: TGTGCCAGCAGCCCAGGACAGGCTAGTGTTCTCCGCTACACCTTC. This gives the protein CASSPGQASVLRYTF. The chain links TRBV3-1 (or the pseudogene TRBV3-2) to TRBJ1-2; 7 bases align to TRBD1. Germline V gives CDR1 LGHDT, CDR2 YNNKEL (reference sequence). The CDR3 spans 15 residues. The J segment lost 9 bases and the V segment lost 4 bases, leaving 14 bases of the junction unmatched.

The chain has TRBV7-3 and TRBJ2-3, with 12 bases aligning to TRBD2. V was clipped by 5 bases and J by 5 bases; unmatched bases: 2. Germline loops: CDR1 SGHTA, CDR2 FQGTGA. The CDR3 is 14 residues long. CDR3 protein: CASSLAGGRDTQYF. The CDR3 DNA is TGTGCCAGCAGCCTAGCGGGGGGGAGAGATACGCAGTATTTT.

The rearrangement joins TRBV6-5 to TRBJ2-7; D remains ambiguous. The CDR3 contains 11 residues. V was clipped by 6 bases and J by 6 bases, with 9 bases between them. Germline CDR1 MNHEY, CDR2 SVGAGI. As DNA, the CDR3 is TGTGCCAGCAGATTAGAAGGCGAGCAGTACTTC. Translated, it gives CASRLEGEQYF.

The V call is TRBV5-4, the J call TRBJ2-1; 7 nucleotides align to TRBD1. V trimming: 1 base; J trimming: 2 bases; junction bases outside the gene matches: 3. The CDR3 runs to 15 residues. Germline assignment: CDR1 SGHNT and CDR2 YYREEE (reference sequence). CDR3 nucleotide sequence: TGTGCCAGCAGCTTGTTAGGGGGCCCCTACAATGAGCAGTTCTTC. It yields the protein CASSLLGGPYNEQFF.

The chain links TRBV6-5 to TRBJ1-2; D gene unclear. Deletions cut 0 bases from V and 5 bases from J, with 16 bases between. Germline V lookup: CDR1 MNHEY, CDR2 SVGAGI. This CDR3 contains 16 residues. CDR3 bases: TGTGCCAGCAGTTACTCCCGGACGGGCGGAGGGTATGGCTACACCTTC. Residues: CASSYSRTGGGYGYTF.